Listed here is a single TCR beta chain. The antigen remains undetermined. These data belong to a study of cytomegalovirus exposure and HLA in healthy donors. Study-level results: For most TCR sequences rarity was the rule, although some public TCRs occurred in many donors.

The PCR ran on 60 Vbeta and 13 Jbeta primers. Only in-frame clones appear in the TCRdb table, and some are missing; sequencing was by immunoSEQ multiplex PCR. With about 200,000 clones in the sample, the ten largest clones hold 0.74%. This CDR3 contains 14 residues. CDR1 and CDR2 from the germline V gene are SGHTA and FQGNSA. V gave up 11 bases and J gave up 4 bases; unmatched junction bases: 11. The origin of this receptor is a boy aged 5-17 years in good health and CMV-seronegative. The sample comprised PBMCs. This chain joins TRBV7-2 and TRBJ2-7; TRBD2 aligns across 10 bases. The CDR3 is CACRRSSGGYEQYF. The CDR3 DNA reads as TGTGCCTGCCGAAGGAGTAGCGGGGGGTACGAGCAGTACTTC.